This T cell receptor beta chain was retrieved from a study of shared clonotypes between healthy human individuals. Whole-study findings and limits: The represented genetic and exposure-history diversity was limited by the small number of donors.

The naive CD8 subset, CD45RO-negative cells positively selected for CCR7, excluded terminally differentiated effector memory CD45RA+ cells. In regard to this clone: Its antigen is still unknown.

This table comes from immunoSEQ multiplex PCR, and its TCRdb copy is limited to in-frame clones, with some not included. The sample holds about 2.2 million clones, 80% to 95% seen once. The sample was naive CD8+ T cells from PBMCs. The source is a man between 18 and 29 years old in good health. Some clones in this sample may be carry-over from other donors' samples.

CDR3 sequence: CSVLDNLAGGRDEQFF. CDR3 DNA sequence: TGCAGCGTTTTGGATAACCTAGCGGGAGGGCGAGATGAGCAGTTCTTC. The chain couples TRBV29-1 to TRBJ2-1; 12 positions agree with TRBD2. The trim removed 5 bases at V and 8 bases at J, leaving 13 bases unmatched. Per the germline V gene, CDR1 is SQVTM and CDR2 is ANQGSEA. The CDR3 has 16 residues.